A single sample is the source of the 30 T cell receptor beta chains below, sequenced in a study of T cells in Graves' hyperthyroidism and ophthalmopathy. RNA transcripts were the template for amplifying TCR beta CDR3 regions. First-round RT-PCR of the TCR CDR3 relied on the HTBI primer set. TCRdb re-called the multiplex PCR reads with MiXCR, one entry per CDR3 protein. The sample carries 34,000 or so distinct CDR3 sequences, 40% to 65% recorded once. Material: blood. These receptors were collected from a woman between 40 and 55 years old with Graves' ophthalmopathy.

This rearrangement joins TRBV9 to TRBJ2-5; no reliable D call. There are 15 residues in the CDR3. Germline lookup yields CDR1 SGDLS and CDR2 YYNGEE. Trimming left V 4 bases short and J 1 base short, with 14 bases between. The CDR3 is CASSPLTATQETQYF. The CDR3 region has the DNA TGTGCCAGCAGCCCCCTGACGGCCACCCAAGAGACCCAGTACTTC. Together with reference TRBV9 and TRBJ2-5, the CDR3 gives the full variable domain: DSGVTQTPKHLITATGQRVTLRCSPRSGDLSVYWYQQSLDQGLQFLIQYYNGEERAKGNILERFSAQQFPDLHSELNLSSLELGDSALYFCASSPLTATQETQYFGPGTRLLVL.

The count of this clonotype is one. This chain joins TRBV24-1 and TRBJ1-3; no clear D gene. The ends were cut back, 3 bases at V and 6 bases at J, with 2 bases in the middle. The CDR3 is made up of 11 amino acids. CDR1 KGHDR and CDR2 SFDVKD come from the germline V gene. The CDR3: CATSDENTIYF. CDR3 DNA sequence: TGTGCCACCAGTGATGAAAACACCATATATTTT.

Turning to this clonotype: Sequence at one end of the junction differs from germline and may be a read error. The J gene is TRBJ1-6, the V gene TRBV10-1; 8 bases match TRBD1. The germline V gene encodes CDR1 WNHNN and CDR2 SYGVQD (reference sequence). The CDR3 consists of 18 residues. The CDR3 DNA is TGCGCCAGCAGTCAGTGGCTGACAGGGGAAACGATGGTTTCATCCCTCCACTTT. It specifies CASSQWLTGETMVSSLHF.

This clonotype was picked up many times. The chain recombines TRBV27 with TRBJ2-7, with D perhaps being TRBD1 or TRBD2 (6 bases each). CDR3 length: 16 residues. Deletions cut 0 bases from V and 0 bases from J, with 12 bases between. CDR1 and CDR2 (germline): MNHEY, SMNVEV (reference sequence). The CDR3 spells CASSLSGGSYSYEQYF. The DNA of the CDR3 is TGTGCCAGCAGTTTATCGGGGGGCAGTTACTCCTACGAGCAGTACTTC.

Regarding this clonotype: The junction shows a germline mismatch at one end, possibly a read error. CDR3 in amino acids: CASSVEEQPMNTEAFF. The CDR3 DNA follows: TGTGCCAGTAGTGTAGAAGAACAGCCAATGAACACGGAAGCTTTCTTT. V usage is TRBV19 and J usage is TRBJ1-1, with unresolved D. The length of the CDR3 is 16 residues. The germline V gene has CDR1 LNHDA and CDR2 SQIVND (reference sequence).

By proportion, this clonotype is medium-sized (0.01 to 0.1%). The J gene is TRBJ2-3, the V gene TRBV24-1; 7 positions agree with TRBD1. Trimming removed 4 bases from V and 3 bases from J; junction bases left unmatched: 3. Germline CDR1 is KGHDR and CDR2 is SFDVKD. The CDR3 is made up of 14 amino acids. This CDR3 is CATSEGTVTDTQYF. DNA of the CDR3: TGTGCCACCAGTGAGGGGACAGTGACAGATACGCAGTATTTT.

Remarks on this clonotype: The missing conserved phenylalanine or tryptophan at the end of this CDR3 makes a read error likely. The DNA is omitted, as the CDR3 cannot be located on it reliably, and the CDR3 follows TCRdb's listing. This chain joins TRBV20-1 and TRBJ1-1. The CDR3 spans 8 amino acids, including both terminal residues. Germline CDR1 and CDR2: DFQATT and SNEGSKA (reference sequence). CDR3 residues: CSARDGIS.

The rearrangement uses TRBV24-1 and TRBJ1-4; 7 bases line up with TRBD1. Per the germline V gene, CDR1 is KGHDR and CDR2 is SFDVKD. The CDR3 length is 17 residues. V shed 0 bases, J shed 0 bases, and the junction held 3 bases outside the gene matches. The DNA of the CDR3 is TGTGCCACCAGTGATTTGTCGGGACAGACAACTAATGAAAAACTGTTTTTT. It translates to CATSDLSGQTTNEKLFF.

This clonotype was detected many times. The chain employs TRBV4-1 and TRBJ2-1, with 10 bases aligning to TRBD2. This CDR3 has 17 amino acids. From germline, CDR1 is MGHRA and CDR2 YSYEKL. J lost 7 bases, V lost 1 base, and 10 bases had no gene match. In nucleotides, the CDR3 is TGCGCCAGCAGCCAAGTGTCTAGCGGGGGAATCAGGAATGAGCAGTTCTTC. Protein sequence: CASSQVSSGGIRNEQFF.

This chain joins TRBV20-1 and TRBJ1-4, with D perhaps matching TRBD1 (6 bases). The germline V gene encodes CDR1 DFQATT and CDR2 SNEGSKA (reference sequence). This CDR3 spans 15 amino acids. Between the trimmed V and J ends, which lost 0 bases and 4 bases, there was a span of 12 bases. The CDR3 is CSARDDGQNNEKLFF. The DNA for the CDR3 is TGCAGTGCTAGAGATGACGGACAGAATAATGAAAAACTGTTTTTT.

This clonotype appeared many times. This chain links TRBV6-5 with TRBJ1-5; 8 positions match TRBD1. The CDR3 contains 13 residues. In germline, CDR1 is MNHEY, CDR2 SVGAGI. V lost 8 bases to trimming and J lost 6 bases; unmatched junction nucleotides: 6. The CDR3 region is CASGQGGSQPQHF. CDR3 sequence (DNA): TGTGCCAGCGGACAGGGAGGGTCTCAGCCCCAGCATTTT.

At least ten counts were recorded for this clonotype. The rearrangement links TRBV5-8 to TRBJ2-3; 8 nucleotides line up with TRBD2. The germline V gene encodes CDR1 SGHTS and CDR2 YDEGEE. This CDR3 contains 14 residues. V trimming: 4 bases; J trimming: 6 bases; junction bases outside the gene matches: 7. In DNA, the CDR3 is TGTGCCAGCAGCATCCGGACTAGCTCCGATACGCAGTATTTT. Its translation: CASSIRTSSDTQYF.

As regards this clonotype: A junction boundary mismatches the germline segment, possibly from a read error. The V gene is TRBV4-1, the J gene TRBJ2-5; D remains ambiguous. The CDR3 covers 9 residues. Germline CDR1 and CDR2: MGHRA and YSYEKL. The CDR3 protein is CASSQEALF. The CDR3 region has the DNA TGCGCCAGCAGCCAAGAGGCACTCTTC.

This clonotype was seen ten or more times. The chain employs TRBV2 and TRBJ2-5; 9 nucleotides line up with TRBD2. CDR3 length: 13 residues. With 4 bases clipped from V and 5 bases from J, the junction kept 2 bases outside the gene matches. In germline, CDR1 is SNHLY, CDR2 FYNNEI. CDR3 sequence: CASSGAGGETQYF. CDR3 nucleotide sequence: TGTGCCAGCAGTGGGGCGGGGGGGGAGACCCAGTACTTC.

This clonotype appeared many times. The chain combines TRBV7-2 with TRBJ1-1; D remains ambiguous. Trimming removed 5 bases from V and 4 bases from J, with 17 bases in between. The germline gives CDR1 SGHTA, CDR2 FQGNSA. CDR3 length: 15 amino acids. The CDR3 here is CASSLTQGMGTEAFF. CDR3 DNA: TGTGCCAGCAGCCTCACACAAGGAATGGGCACTGAAGCTTTCTTT.

This clonotype occurred once. V usage is TRBV7-2 and J usage is TRBJ2-3; 9 bases line up with TRBD1. The trim removed 5 bases at V and 3 bases at J, leaving 6 bases unmatched. The CDR3 has 15 amino acids. The germline CDR1 and CDR2 sequences are SGHTA and FQGNSA. CDR3 sequence (DNA): TGTGCCAGCAGCGCGGGGACAGGGTGTACAGATACGCAGTATTTT. Protein: CASSAGTGCTDTQYF.

The chain carries TRBV7-3 and TRBJ2-5; 9 bases line up with TRBD2. The CDR3 totals 16 residues. Germline V gene data show CDR1 as SGHTA and CDR2 as FQGTGA. The J segment lost 5 bases and the V segment lost 4 bases, leaving 11 bases of the junction unmatched. CDR3 residues: CASSSASGNTGETQYF. CDR3 bases: TGTGCCAGCAGCTCGGCTAGCGGGAACACCGGGGAGACCCAGTACTTC.

A note on this clonotype: Germline is not matched at one junction end, which may reflect a read error. The CDR3, as DNA: TGCGCCAGCAGTTATCCTGGGGCCACCGTCCTGACTTTC. Translated: CASSYPGATVLTF. V and J are TRBV25-1 and TRBJ2-6; maybe TRBD1 (5 bases). The CDR3 spans 13 residues. The germline gives CDR1 MGHDK, CDR2 SYGVNS.

In its sample, this clonotype was seen many times. V and J are TRBV6-5 and TRBJ1-1; D remains unclear. The germline gives CDR1 MNHEY, CDR2 SVGAGI. The CDR3 length is 13 residues. Trimming took off 0 bases at V and 5 bases at J, with 7 bases between the two ends. Here the CDR3 DNA reads TGTGCCAGCAGTTACTCGAGGGATACTGAAGCTTTCTTT. The encoded protein is CASSYSRDTEAFF.

This clonotype was observed many times. V and J are TRBV28 and TRBJ2-5; 8 bases line up with TRBD1. The V gene's germline CDR1 is MDHEN and CDR2 SYDVKM. V dropped 6 bases and J dropped 0; count of bases not matched to a gene: 12. The CDR3 has 17 amino acids. The CDR3 nucleotides are TGTGCCAGCAGACCAGACAGGGGCCAACCGTACCAAGAGACCCAGTACTTC. It yields the protein CASRPDRGQPYQETQYF.

This clonotype has at least ten counts. The V and J genes are TRBV6-1 and TRBJ2-1; TRBD2 aligns across 11 bases. Germline CDR1 reads MNHNS; CDR2 reads SASEGT. This CDR3 has 16 residues. V lost 2 bases, J lost 3 bases, and 3 bases stayed unmatched. CDR3 nucleotide sequence: TGTGCCAGCAGTGAACGGCTAGCGGGAGGCTACAATGAGCAGTTCTTC. Residues: CASSERLAGGYNEQFF.

The chain employs TRBV6-5 and TRBJ1-1; 7 positions agree with TRBD1. Trimming at V came to 6 bases and at J to 8 bases, leaving 6 bases not matched to a gene. The CDR3 is 12 amino acids. Germline values: CDR1 MNHEY, CDR2 SVGAGI. CDR3 in DNA: TGTGCCAGCAGCGCACAGGGGACGGAAGCTTTCTTT. This codes for CASSAQGTEAFF.

This chain uses TRBV5-1 with TRBJ1-5; 8 nucleotides line up with TRBD1. CDR1 and CDR2 from the germline V gene are SGHRS and YFSETQ. The J segment lost 9 bases and the V segment lost 3 bases, leaving 5 bases of the junction unmatched. This CDR3 has 13 residues. The CDR3 nucleotides are TGCGCCAGCAGCTGCACAGGGGGGCGGCCCCAGCATTTT. It is translated as CASSCTGGRPQHF.

Notes on this clonotype: Here the CDR3 omits its conserved ending phenylalanine or tryptophan, so a read error is the likely source. It is unclear where the CDR3 begins or ends on the DNA, so no DNA is shown, and the CDR3 is as TCRdb lists it. V is TRBV9 and J is TRBJ2-5. In germline, CDR1 is SGDLS, CDR2 YYNGEE. The CDR3 is made up of 8 amino acids, end residues included. The CDR3 sequence is CASNVDSV.

J is TRBJ2-5 and V is TRBV6-6, with TRBD2 matching 7 bases. CDR1 MNHNY and CDR2 SVGAGI come from the germline V gene (reference sequence). CDR3 length equals 14 residues. V was pared by 2 bases and J by 9 bases, with 9 bases of the junction left unmatched. This chain's CDR3 is CASSYGEGNQPQYF. The CDR3 DNA reads TGTGCCAGCAGTTACGGGGAGGGCAATCAGCCCCAGTACTTC.

This clonotype has more than one count but fewer than ten. The CDR3 reads CASSTGRRRGQRSYNEQFF. The DNA for the CDR3 is TGTGCCAGTAGTACAGGAAGGCGAAGGGGGCAGAGGTCCTACAATGAGCAGTTCTTC. The rearrangement links TRBV19 to TRBJ2-1, with 7 bases aligning to TRBD1. The CDR3 has 19 residues. Germline CDR1 and CDR2: LNHDA and SQIVND (reference sequence). The trim removed 4 bases at V and 1 base at J, leaving 16 bases unmatched.

This chain uses TRBV29-1 with TRBJ2-7; 8 bases fit TRBD2. The ends lost 7 bases at V and 2 bases at J; junction bases unmatched: 10. The CDR3 contains 14 residues. The germline V gene has CDR1 SQVTM and CDR2 ANQGSEA. The CDR3 region is CSGSTGTSPYEQYF. DNA of the CDR3: TGCAGCGGGAGTACCGGGACTAGTCCCTACGAGCAGTACTTC.

For this clonotype: One end of the junction is discordant with germline, which a read error may explain. J is TRBJ2-2 and V is TRBV2, with D perhaps matching TRBD2 (6 bases). The CDR3 runs to 12 residues. Germline V gene data show CDR1 as SNHLY and CDR2 as FYNNEI. CDR3 protein: CASRRGTGELFF. In DNA, the CDR3 is TGTGCCAGCAGACGCGGGACCGGAGAGCTGTTTTTT.

J is TRBJ1-3 and V is TRBV15; D is undetermined. The CDR3 totals 16 residues. Germline V gives CDR1 LNHNV, CDR2 YYDKDF (reference sequence). Trimming removed 0 bases from V and 0 bases from J, with 9 bases in between. The CDR3 region has the DNA TGTGCCACCAGCAGAGATCTTACAAGCTCTGGAAACACCATATATTTT. Translated: CATSRDLTSSGNTIYF.

The rearrangement links TRBV6-6 to TRBJ1-5; TRBD1 matches 12 bases. Per germline, CDR1 MNHNY and CDR2 SVGAGI (reference sequence). The CDR3 has 15 amino acids. V trimming: 7 bases; J trimming: 11 bases; junction bases outside the gene matches: 12. CDR3 loop: CASIAGTGGQETQHF. CDR3 DNA: TGTGCCAGCATTGCCGGGACAGGGGGCCAAGAGACCCAGCATTTT.